The 30 T cell receptor beta chains in this list originate from one sample, sequenced in a study of siplizumab effects on memory and regulatory T cells. Produced via immunoSEQ multiplex PCR; TCRdb's table is partial and in-frame only. The table includes about 50,000 clones, 95% to 97% detected once. Sequenced material: naive CD4+ T cells sorted from blood. The receptors shown here come from a human donor in good health.

The V call is TRBV18, the J call TRBJ2-1; 8 nucleotides match TRBD2. The CDR3 runs to 15 residues. CDR1 is KGHSH and CDR2 is LQKENI in the germline V gene. V lost 2 bases to trimming and J lost 7 bases; unmatched junction nucleotides: 7. CDR3 nucleotides: TGTGCCAGCTCACCATACGCGGGAGGAGGGAATGAGCAGTTCTTC. Translated, it gives CASSPYAGGGNEQFF.

The chain uses TRBV10-3 and TRBJ2-7; 9 positions match TRBD1. The germline gives CDR1 ENHRY, CDR2 SYGVKD. The CDR3 covers 14 residues. V shed 2 bases, J shed 5 bases, and the junction held 4 bases outside the gene matches. The CDR3 region has the DNA TGTGCCATCAGTGAGGGGACAGGGCCCAACGAGCAGTACTTC. It yields the protein CAISEGTGPNEQYF.

The chain is built from TRBV10-2 and TRBJ2-3; D gene ambiguous. Trimming stripped 6 bases from V and 0 bases from J, with 4 bases between. The CDR3 spans 12 residues. Germline CDR1 reads WSHSY; CDR2 reads SAAADI. CDR3: CASRASTDTQYF. Here the CDR3 DNA reads TGCGCCAGCAGAGCTAGCACAGATACGCAGTATTTT.

The CDR3: CACQPTGGNQPQHF. The CDR3 nucleotides are TGTGCCTGCCAGCCGACAGGAGGCAATCAGCCCCAGCATTTT. This sequence joins TRBV30 and TRBJ1-5; maybe TRBD1 (6 bases). This CDR3 contains 14 residues. Trimming pared 6 bases from V and 2 bases from J, leaving 14 bases between. Germline CDR1 and CDR2: GTSNPN and SVGIG (reference sequence).

This clone has only one observation. This chain joins TRBV28 and TRBJ1-2, with D hard to call. The germline CDR1 and CDR2 sequences are MDHEN and SYDVKM. The CDR3 loop spans 15 amino acids. Trimming took 5 bases from V and 4 from J, leaving 17 bases between them. Here the CDR3 reads CASSAPKDGLYGYTF. CDR3 nucleotides: TGTGCCAGCAGTGCCCCCAAGGACGGACTCTATGGCTACACCTTC.

The V and J genes are TRBV27 and TRBJ2-7; weak D call: TRBD1 (6 bases). The CDR3 has 17 amino acids. V shed 4 bases and J shed 3 bases, with 22 bases lying between them. Germline CDR1 reads MNHEY; CDR2 reads SMNVEV (reference sequence). CDR3 amino acids: CASSSHPSTGPYYEQYF. The CDR3 DNA reads TGTGCCAGCAGTTCCCACCCATCGACAGGACCTTACTACGAGCAGTACTTC.

Concerning this clone: Other nucleotide sequences from this sample produce the same CDR3. The chain employs TRBV20-1 and TRBJ2-7; D remains unclear. This CDR3 has 11 residues. Germline CDR1 DFQATT, CDR2 SNEGSKA (reference sequence). V lost 0 bases, J lost 1 base, and 1 base lay in between. The CDR3 DNA follows: TGCAGTGCTAGAGATTCCTACGAGCAGTACTTC. It translates to CSARDSYEQYF.

The chain has TRBV7-9 and TRBJ2-5; TRBD2 matches 8 bases. Trimming at V came to 2 bases and at J to 4 bases, leaving 6 bases not matched to a gene. The CDR3 extends over 15 amino acids. Germline V CDR1 and CDR2: SEHNR, FQNEAQ (reference sequence). The CDR3 region is CASSLRLAGGETQYF. CDR3 nucleotides: TGTGCCAGCAGCTTAAGGCTTGCGGGAGGAGAGACCCAGTACTTC. The whole variable domain, remainder taken from reference TRBV7-9 and TRBJ2-5, is DTGVSQNPRHKITKRGQNVTFRCDPISEHNRLYWYRQTLGQGPEFLTYFQNEAQLEKSRLLSDRFSAERPKGSFSTLEIQRTEQGDSAMYLCASSLRLAGGETQYFGPGTRLLVL.

This clone was found once. The CDR3 DNA follows: TGTGCCAGCTCACCACGCGCGGGCGAAATCTCTGGAAACACCATATATTTT. Its translation: CASSPRAGEISGNTIYF. The genes are TRBV18 and TRBJ1-3; no clear D gene. The CDR3 extends over 17 amino acids. Deletions cut 1 base from V and 0 bases from J, with 13 bases between. Germline V lookup: CDR1 KGHSH, CDR2 LQKENI.

V gene TRBV28 combines with J gene TRBJ2-1, with 10 positions matching TRBD2. This CDR3 spans 15 amino acids. The V gene's germline CDR1 is MDHEN and CDR2 SYDVKM. V was pared by 4 bases and J by 2 bases, with 2 bases of the junction left unmatched. The CDR3 sequence: CASSSLAGAYNEQFF. The CDR3 DNA is TGTGCCAGCAGTTCCCTAGCGGGAGCCTACAATGAGCAGTTCTTC. Based on the CDR3 plus reference TRBV28 and TRBJ2-1, the full variable domain is DVKVTQSSRYLVKRTGEKVFLECVQDMDHENMFWYRQDPGLGLRLIYFSYDVKMKEKGDIPEGYSVSREKKERFSLILESASTNQTSMYLCASSSLAGAYNEQFFGPGTRLTVL.

The gene calls are TRBV6-1 and TRBJ2-1; a possible D gene is TRBD2 (5 bases). From germline, CDR1 is MNHNS and CDR2 SASEGT. The CDR3 sequence is 12 residues long. Trimming took off 5 bases at V and 8 bases at J, with 10 bases between the two ends. The CDR3 sequence is CASSIRRDEQFF. CDR3 coding DNA: TGTGCCAGCAGTATCCGGCGGGATGAGCAGTTCTTC.

This chain connects TRBV6-5 to TRBJ1-4; D is unclear. The V end was cut by 8 bases, the J end by 7 bases, with 17 bases between. Looked up from germline, CDR1 is MNHEY and CDR2 is SVGAGI. This CDR3 spans 14 amino acids. The DNA for the CDR3 is TGTGCCAGCCGAAGGACGGGCCGGGGTGAAAAACTGTTTTTT. It codes for CASRRTGRGEKLFF.

The CDR3 spells CASSAATRGNEQYF. For the CDR3, the DNA is TGTGCCAGCAGTGCCGCCACTAGGGGAAACGAGCAGTACTTC. The V call is TRBV6-1, the J call TRBJ2-7; D tentatively fits TRBD1 or TRBD2 (5 bases each). CDR1 and CDR2 (germline): MNHNS, SASEGT. V lost 4 bases and J 5 bases, leaving 15 bases between the germline ends. The CDR3 totals 14 residues.

Turning to this clone: Other DNA variants within this sample encode the same CDR3. The J gene is TRBJ2-7, the V gene TRBV7-9, with 9 bases fitting TRBD2. This CDR3 contains 14 residues. Germline V lookup: CDR1 SEHNR, CDR2 FQNEAQ (reference sequence). The V segment lost 4 bases and the J segment 3 bases; nucleotides outside the gene matches: 4. This CDR3 is CASSSTSGSYEQYF. The CDR3 nucleotides read TGTGCCAGCAGCTCGACTAGCGGAAGCTACGAGCAGTACTTC.

V usage is TRBV5-6 and J usage is TRBJ1-3; D uncertain. Germline CDR1 reads SGHDT; CDR2 reads YYEEEE. The CDR3 length is 15 residues. V was trimmed by 3 bases and J by 1 base, leaving 11 bases between them. CDR3 protein: CASSYRLSSGNTIYF. The CDR3 DNA follows: TGTGCCAGCAGCTATAGGTTGTCATCTGGAAACACCATATATTTT.

The chain has TRBV4-2 and TRBJ1-3; D is ambiguous. Trimming left V 0 bases short and J 3 bases short, with 12 bases between. This CDR3 is 16 amino acids long. Germline-derived CDR1 and CDR2 are LGHNA and YNFKEQ. CDR3 residues: CASSQDSAVLGNTIYF. The CDR3 DNA reads TGTGCCAGCAGCCAAGATTCCGCGGTGCTTGGAAACACCATATATTTT.

The chain has TRBV6-1 and TRBJ1-4; 9 nucleotides align to TRBD1. Germline V CDR1 and CDR2: MNHNS, SASEGT. The CDR3 runs to 15 residues. Trimming at V came to 4 bases and at J to 7 bases, leaving 7 bases not matched to a gene. The CDR3 bases are TGTGCCAGCAGTGGGGGGACAGGGCAGAGTGAAAAACTGTTTTTT. Translating it yields CASSGGTGQSEKLFF.

The rearrangement joins TRBV25-1 to TRBJ2-3; 7 nucleotides line up with TRBD2. The V gene end was trimmed by 6 bases and the J gene end by 0 bases; junction bases not matched to a gene: 3. The CDR3 sequence is 14 residues long. The germline gives CDR1 MGHDK, CDR2 SYGVNS. CDR3 region: CASRKRGSTDTQYF. CDR3 sequence (DNA): TGTGCCAGCAGGAAGCGGGGAAGCACAGATACGCAGTATTTT. Variable domain in full (rest from reference TRBV25-1 and TRBJ2-3): EADIYQTPRYLVIGTGKKITLECSQTMGHDKMYWYQQDPGMELHLIHYSYGVNSTEKGDLSSESTVSRIRTEHFPLTLESARPSHTSQYLCASRKRGSTDTQYFGPGTRLTVL.

The chain joins TRBV4-1 to TRBJ1-5; D is unclear. CDR1 is MGHRA, CDR2 YSYEKL, per germline. The germline V and J ends were trimmed by 4 bases and 5 bases, with 9 bases remaining between them. The CDR3 spans 13 residues. The chain's CDR3 is CASSLQNDQPQHF. The CDR3 region has the DNA TGCGCCAGCAGCCTTCAAAACGATCAGCCCCAGCATTTT.

This chain uses TRBV4-1 with TRBJ2-1; 9 nucleotides agree with TRBD2. The CDR3 is 15 residues long. Germline CDR1 MGHRA, CDR2 YSYEKL. Unmatched junction bases numbered 10, after V lost 7 bases and J lost 6 bases. DNA for the CDR3: TGCGCCAGCACTCGAAGCGGGAGGCCCTCCAATGAGCAGTTCTTC. Protein sequence: CASTRSGRPSNEQFF.

The chain has TRBV7-3 and TRBJ1-1, with 11 bases matching TRBD1. J lost 4 bases, V lost 2 bases, and 3 bases had no gene match. The CDR3 has 15 amino acids. Per germline, CDR1 SGHTA and CDR2 FQGTGA. CDR3 amino acids: CASSLGTGGVTEAFF. CDR3 nucleotides: TGTGCCAGCAGCTTAGGGACAGGGGGGGTCACTGAAGCTTTCTTT.

The chain joins TRBV11-3 to TRBJ2-7; possibly TRBD2 for D (6 bases). The CDR3 loop spans 16 amino acids. Germline assignment: CDR1 SGHNT and CDR2 YENEEA. V lost 1 base and J 4 bases, leaving 17 bases between the germline ends. The CDR3, as DNA: TGTGCCAGCAGCTTAGGGGACTGGGAAGGTGGATACGAGCAGTACTTC. Amino acids: CASSLGDWEGGYEQYF. The full variable domain, its missing parts supplied by reference TRBV11-3 and TRBJ2-7, is EAGVVQSPRYKIIEKKQPVAFWCNPISGHNTLYWYLQNLGQGPELLIRYENEEAVDDSQLPKDRFSAERLKGVDSTLKIQPAELGDSAVYLCASSLGDWEGGYEQYFGPGTRLTVT.

The chain combines TRBV10-1 with TRBJ2-1; 9 bases map to TRBD1. Trimming at V came to 8 bases and at J to 10 bases, leaving 9 bases not matched to a gene. The length of the CDR3 is 13 residues. CDR1 is WNHNN, CDR2 SYGVQD, per germline (reference sequence). The CDR3 coding sequence is TGCGCCAGCTATGGACAGGGGCGTTTAGAGCAGTTCTTC. It specifies CASYGQGRLEQFF.

The rearrangement joins TRBV5-1 to TRBJ2-5; D remains unclear. This CDR3 is 14 amino acids long. The germline V and J ends were trimmed by 0 bases and 3 bases, with 9 bases remaining between them. The germline gives CDR1 SGHRS, CDR2 YFSETQ. CDR3 coding DNA: TGCGCCAGCAGCTTGGATCCGCGGAAAGAGACCCAGTACTTC. Encoded protein: CASSLDPRKETQYF.

V usage is TRBV12-5 and J usage is TRBJ2-7; 9 bases align to TRBD1. Germline V CDR1 and CDR2: LGHNT, FRNRAP. CDR3 length: 16 residues. Germline trimming cut 2 bases from V and 3 bases from J; bases unmatched to any gene: 8. CDR3 protein: CASGLSTGTGSYEQYF. The CDR3 DNA follows: TGTGCTAGTGGTTTGTCAACCGGGACAGGGAGCTACGAGCAGTACTTC.

The chain joins TRBV7-2 to TRBJ2-5; D possibly matches TRBD1 or TRBD2 (6 bases each). CDR1 SGHTA and CDR2 FQGNSA come from the germline V gene. This CDR3 is built from 14 residues. Trimming removed 3 bases at V and 4 bases at J, with 12 bases between. The CDR3 coding sequence is TGTGCCAGCAGCTTTGACGGGGGCCGAGAGACCCAGTACTTC. Translating gives CASSFDGGRETQYF.

The chain combines TRBV28 with TRBJ1-6; D might be TRBD1 (5 bases). V lost 8 bases, J lost 0 bases, and 11 bases lay in between. The CDR3 runs to 15 residues. The germline V gene encodes CDR1 MDHEN and CDR2 SYDVKM. CDR3 loop: CASWGSSSYNSPLHF. In DNA, the CDR3 is TGTGCCAGCTGGGGGAGTAGCTCCTATAATTCACCCCTCCACTTT.

The CDR3 reads CASSSRAHQETQYF. The CDR3 DNA is TGTGCCAGCAGTTCCCGGGCCCACCAAGAGACCCAGTACTTC. The V call is TRBV5-6, the J call TRBJ2-5; D gene ambiguous. The CDR3 length is 14 residues. Germline loops: CDR1 SGHDT, CDR2 YYEEEE. V was trimmed by 5 bases and J by 0 bases, leaving 11 bases between them.

V and J are TRBV25-1 and TRBJ1-3; tentative D call: TRBD1 (5 bases). This CDR3 is built from 16 residues. Germline values: CDR1 MGHDK, CDR2 SYGVNS. The ends were cut back, 0 bases at V and 4 bases at J, with 13 bases in the middle. CDR3 bases: TGTGCCAGCAGTGAATATTGGGGACGGAACGGAAACACCATATATTTT. It specifies CASSEYWGRNGNTIYF.

The V call is TRBV30, the J call TRBJ2-3; 12 bases align to TRBD2. CDR3 length: 16 residues. Germline V lookup: CDR1 GTSNPN, CDR2 SVGIG (reference sequence). V gave up 4 bases and J gave up 4 bases; unmatched junction bases: 9. CDR3 in amino acids: CAWTPPTSGSADTQYF. In DNA, the CDR3 is TGTGCCTGGACTCCCCCGACTAGCGGGAGTGCAGATACGCAGTATTTT.